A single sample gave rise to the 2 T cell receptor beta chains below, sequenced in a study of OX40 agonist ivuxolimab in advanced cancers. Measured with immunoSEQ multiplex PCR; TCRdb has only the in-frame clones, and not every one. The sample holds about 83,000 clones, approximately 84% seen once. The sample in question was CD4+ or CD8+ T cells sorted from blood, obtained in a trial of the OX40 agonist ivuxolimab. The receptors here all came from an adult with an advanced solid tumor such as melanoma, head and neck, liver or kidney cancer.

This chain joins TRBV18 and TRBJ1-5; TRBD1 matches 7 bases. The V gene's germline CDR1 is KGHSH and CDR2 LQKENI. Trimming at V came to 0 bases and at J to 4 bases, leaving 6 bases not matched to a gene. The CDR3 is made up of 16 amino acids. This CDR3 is CASSPPRTGPNQPQHF. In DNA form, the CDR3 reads TGTGCCAGCTCACCACCTAGGACAGGTCCGAATCAGCCCCAGCATTTT. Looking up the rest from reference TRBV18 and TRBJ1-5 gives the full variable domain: NAGVMQNPRHLVRRRGQEARLRCSPMKGHSHVYWYRQLPEEGLKFMVYLQKENIIDESGMPKERFSAEFPKEGPSILRIQQVVRGDSAAYFCASSPPRTGPNQPQHFGDGTRLSIL.

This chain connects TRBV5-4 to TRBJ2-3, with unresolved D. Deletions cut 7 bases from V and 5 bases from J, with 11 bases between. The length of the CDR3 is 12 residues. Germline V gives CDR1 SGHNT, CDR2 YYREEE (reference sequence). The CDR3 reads CASSRSGDTQYF. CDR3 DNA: TGTGCCAGCTCCAGGTCTGGAGATACGCAGTATTTT. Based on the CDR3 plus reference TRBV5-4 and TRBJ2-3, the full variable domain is ETGVTQSPTHLIKTRGQQVTLRCSSQSGHNTVSWYQQALGQGPQFIFQYYREEENGRGNFPPRFSGLQFPNYSSELNVNALELDDSALYLCASSRSGDTQYFGPGTRLTVL.